This T cell receptor beta chain was identified during a study of identical twins. Study findings and constraints: Out-of-frame TCR alpha sharing observed in monozygotic twins exceeded model estimates. Excess low generation probability was seen in twin-shared out-of-frame alpha sequences. Conclusions rested on cross-sectional statistics rather than following the same donors.

Germline CDR1 is SGHAT and CDR2 is FQNNGV. Trimming took 1 base from V and 6 from J, leaving 10 bases between them. The CDR3 totals 13 residues. TCRdb re-derived calls from the 5' RACE reads in MiXCR, one entry per CDR3 protein. The data contain 300,000 to 350,000 distinct CDR3 sequences, more than 9% of them singletons. Remarks on this clonotype: The antigen is not known.

A further study also used this sample, focusing on yellow fever vaccine responses in identical twins.

The material sequenced was CD8+ T cells sorted from blood. The chain links TRBV11-2 to TRBJ2-7, with unresolved D. The receptor was isolated from a woman between 18 and 29 years old in good health. The CDR3: CASSLGSRSEQYV. The DNA for the CDR3 is TGTGCCAGCAGCTTAGGGTCTAGGAGCGAGCAGTACGTC.